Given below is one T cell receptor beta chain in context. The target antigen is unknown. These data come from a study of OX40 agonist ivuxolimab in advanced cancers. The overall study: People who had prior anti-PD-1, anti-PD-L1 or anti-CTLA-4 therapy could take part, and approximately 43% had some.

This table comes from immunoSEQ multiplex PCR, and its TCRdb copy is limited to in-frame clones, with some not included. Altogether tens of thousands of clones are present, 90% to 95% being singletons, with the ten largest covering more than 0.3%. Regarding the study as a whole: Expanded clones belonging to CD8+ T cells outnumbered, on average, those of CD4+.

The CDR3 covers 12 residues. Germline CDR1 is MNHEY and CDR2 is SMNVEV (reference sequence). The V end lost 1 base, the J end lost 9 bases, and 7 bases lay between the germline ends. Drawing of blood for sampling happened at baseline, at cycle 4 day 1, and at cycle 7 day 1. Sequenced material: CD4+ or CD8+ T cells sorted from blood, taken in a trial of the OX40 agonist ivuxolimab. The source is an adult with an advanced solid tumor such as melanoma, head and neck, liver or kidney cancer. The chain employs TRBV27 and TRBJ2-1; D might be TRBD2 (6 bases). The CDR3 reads CASSLLGGEQFF. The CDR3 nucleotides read TGTGCCAGCAGTTTATTGGGAGGTGAGCAGTTCTTC.